This TCR beta chain is drawn from a study of PD-L1 blockade in urothelial cancer. About the study: Previous chemotherapy exposure amounted to 0 to 3 regimens for patients.

Time point described: pretreatment peripheral blood. The CDR3 has 16 residues. V was pared by 3 bases and J by 8 bases, with 7 bases of the junction left unmatched. In germline, CDR1 is SGDLS, CDR2 YYNGEE. Data came from immunoSEQ multiplex PCR; TCRdb stores just in-frame clones and leaves some out. This sample has under 95,000 clones, with roughly 84% found just once. The table lists this clone with a count of one. Sequencing used PBMCs, obtained around atezolizumab (anti-PD-L1) treatment. The gene calls are TRBV9 and TRBJ2-1; 14 nucleotides match TRBD2. This TCR derives from a woman in her 70s with urothelial cancer. CDR3 region: CASSAPGLAGVHEQFF. CDR3 DNA: TGTGCCAGCAGCGCGCCGGGACTAGCGGGAGTTCATGAGCAGTTCTTC.